This TCR beta chain was documented in a study of T and B cells in COVID-19 patients. Overall study context: Peripheral blood came from COVID-19 patients with active infection or after recovery. Broader study findings: The recovered cohort had approximately 2,000 exclusive TCR clusters, including 31 low generation probability clusters. Symptomatic-phase blood samples from mildly ill patients and early samples from severe cases were scarce. At recovery TRB diversity and richness exceeded healthy donors, after highly clonal active COVID-19 repertoires.

The CDR3 has 15 amino acids. Germline loops: CDR1 MDHEN, CDR2 SYDVKM. Between the trimmed V and J ends, which lost 2 bases and 5 bases, there was a span of 14 bases. This clonotype has only a few counts. Its antigen is still unknown. Blood genomic DNA input for TRB amplification was roughly 250-550 ng. BIOMED2 TRB-A/B primer pools were used in multiplex TRB PCR. TCRdb independently ran MiXCR on the multiplex PCR reads; one entry per CDR3 protein. The repertoire holds 7,000 to 10,000 distinct CDR3 sequences, with about 30% as singletons. The chain links TRBV28 to TRBJ2-3; the D is unclear. Sequences were obtained from blood. The sequence was collected from a human donor with active COVID-19. CDR3 loop: CASSLIGPVGDTQYF. In nucleotides, the CDR3 is TGTGCCAGCAGTTTAATTGGCCCCGTGGGAGATACGCAGTATTTT.